This T cell receptor beta chain was found in a study of monozygotic twins with inflammatory bowel disease. No DNA is given; TCRdb re-called the 5' RACE reads and lists each CDR3 protein once. Here the sample table reports around 410,000 distinct CDR3 sequences. Germline lookup yields CDR1 MNHEY and CDR2 SMNVEV (reference sequence). This CDR3 is built from 13 residues. The source is a human donor with ulcerative colitis or Crohn's disease, or a healthy co-twin of an affected twin (not recorded which). The sample comprised blood. V is TRBV27 and J is TRBJ2-7; with no DNA, the TCRdb D assignment of TRBD1 cannot be verified. Here the CDR3 reads CASSLPPGNEQYF.